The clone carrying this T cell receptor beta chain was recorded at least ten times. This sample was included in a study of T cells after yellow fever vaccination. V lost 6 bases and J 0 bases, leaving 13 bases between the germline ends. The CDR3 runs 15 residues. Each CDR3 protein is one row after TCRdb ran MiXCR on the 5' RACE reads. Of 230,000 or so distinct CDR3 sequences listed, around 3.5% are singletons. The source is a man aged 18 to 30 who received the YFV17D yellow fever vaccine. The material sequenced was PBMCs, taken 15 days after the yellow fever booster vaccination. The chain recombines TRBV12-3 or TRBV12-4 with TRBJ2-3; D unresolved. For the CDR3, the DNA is TGTGCCAGCAGCCATGAAATCTCGAGCACAGATACGCAGTATTTT. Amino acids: CASSHEISSTDTQYF.